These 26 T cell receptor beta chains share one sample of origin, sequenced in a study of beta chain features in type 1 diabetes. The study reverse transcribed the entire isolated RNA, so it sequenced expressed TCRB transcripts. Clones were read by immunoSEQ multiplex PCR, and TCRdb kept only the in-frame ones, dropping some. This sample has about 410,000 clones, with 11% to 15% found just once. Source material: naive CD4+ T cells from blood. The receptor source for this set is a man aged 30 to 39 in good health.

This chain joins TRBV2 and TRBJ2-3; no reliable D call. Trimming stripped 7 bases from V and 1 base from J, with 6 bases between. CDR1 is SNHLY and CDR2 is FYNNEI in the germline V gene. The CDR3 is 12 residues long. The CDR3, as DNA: TGTGCCAGCACTTCCCGCACAGATACGCAGTATTTT. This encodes CASTSRTDTQYF. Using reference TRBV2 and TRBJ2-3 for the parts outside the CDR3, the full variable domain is EPEVTQTPSHQVTQMGQEVILRCVPISNHLYFYWYRQILGQKVEFLVSFYNNEISEKSEIFDDQFSVERPDGSNFTLKIRSTKLEDSAMYFCASTSRTDTQYFGPGTRLTVL.

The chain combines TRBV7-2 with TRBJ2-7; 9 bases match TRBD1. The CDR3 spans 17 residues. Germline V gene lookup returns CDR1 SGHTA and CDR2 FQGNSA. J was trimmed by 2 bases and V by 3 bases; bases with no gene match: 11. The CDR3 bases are TGTGCCAGCAGCTTGAGGTTTTCTGGACAGGGGCCCTACGAGCAGTACTTC. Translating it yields CASSLRFSGQGPYEQYF.

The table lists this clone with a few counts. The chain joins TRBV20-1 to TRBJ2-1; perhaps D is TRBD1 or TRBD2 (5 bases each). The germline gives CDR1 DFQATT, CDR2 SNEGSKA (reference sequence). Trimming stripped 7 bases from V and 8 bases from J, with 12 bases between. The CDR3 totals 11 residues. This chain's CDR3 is CSGAGSDEQFF. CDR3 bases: TGCAGTGGGGCAGGGAGCGATGAGCAGTTCTTC.

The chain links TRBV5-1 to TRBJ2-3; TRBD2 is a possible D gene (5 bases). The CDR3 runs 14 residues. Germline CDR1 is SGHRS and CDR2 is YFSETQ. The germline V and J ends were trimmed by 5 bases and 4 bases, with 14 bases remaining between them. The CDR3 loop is CASRWTFLADTQYF. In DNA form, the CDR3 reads TGCGCCAGCAGATGGACTTTCCTCGCAGATACGCAGTATTTT.

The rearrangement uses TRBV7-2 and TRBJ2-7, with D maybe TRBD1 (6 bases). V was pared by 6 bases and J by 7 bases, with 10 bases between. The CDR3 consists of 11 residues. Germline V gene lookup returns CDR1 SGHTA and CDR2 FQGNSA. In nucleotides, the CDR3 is TGTGCCAGCAGGGGGGCCGGGGAGCAGTACTTC. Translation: CASRGAGEQYF.

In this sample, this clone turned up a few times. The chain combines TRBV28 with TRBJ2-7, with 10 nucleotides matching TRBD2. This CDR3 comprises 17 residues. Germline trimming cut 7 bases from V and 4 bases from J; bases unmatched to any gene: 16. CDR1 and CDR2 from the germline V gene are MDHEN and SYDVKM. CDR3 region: CASTPGLAWSSKYEQYV. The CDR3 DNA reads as TGTGCCAGCACCCCGGGACTAGCGTGGAGTTCGAAATACGAGCAGTACGTC.

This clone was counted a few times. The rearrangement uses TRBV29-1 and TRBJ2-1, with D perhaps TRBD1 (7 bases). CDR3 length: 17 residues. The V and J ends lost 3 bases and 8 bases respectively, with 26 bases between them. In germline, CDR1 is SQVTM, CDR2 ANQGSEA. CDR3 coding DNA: TGCAGCGTTGAGGCCCAGAAGGGCGGGACAGTGAATCATGAGCAGTTCTTC. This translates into CSVEAQKGGTVNHEQFF.

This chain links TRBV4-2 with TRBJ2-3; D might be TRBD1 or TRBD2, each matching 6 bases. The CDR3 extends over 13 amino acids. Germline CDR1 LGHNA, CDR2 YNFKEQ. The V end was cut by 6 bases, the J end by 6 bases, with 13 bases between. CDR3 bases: TGTGCCAGCAGGGGGGGCGGGAAGGATACGCAGTATTTT. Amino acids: CASRGGGKDTQYF.

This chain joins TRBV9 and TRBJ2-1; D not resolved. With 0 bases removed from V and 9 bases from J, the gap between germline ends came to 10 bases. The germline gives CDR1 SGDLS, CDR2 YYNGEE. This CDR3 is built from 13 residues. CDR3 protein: CASSVGAPGEQFF. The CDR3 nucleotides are TGTGCCAGCAGCGTAGGGGCCCCTGGTGAGCAGTTCTTC.

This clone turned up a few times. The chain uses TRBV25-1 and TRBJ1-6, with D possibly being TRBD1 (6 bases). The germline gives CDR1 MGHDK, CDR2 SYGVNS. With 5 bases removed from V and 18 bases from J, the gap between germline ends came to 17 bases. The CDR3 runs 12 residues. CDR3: CASSPPGAGPHF. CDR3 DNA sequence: TGTGCCAGCAGTCCTCCGGGGGCGGGACCCCACTTT.

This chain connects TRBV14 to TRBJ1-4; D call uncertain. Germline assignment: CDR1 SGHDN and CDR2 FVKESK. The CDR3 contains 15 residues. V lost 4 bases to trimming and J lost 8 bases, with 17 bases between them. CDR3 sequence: CASSPGWGTNEKLFF. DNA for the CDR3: TGTGCCAGCAGCCCCGGATGGGGTACCAACGAAAAACTGTTTTTT. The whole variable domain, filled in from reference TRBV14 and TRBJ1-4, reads EAGVTQFPSHSVIEKGQTVTLRCDPISGHDNLYWYRRVMGKEIKFLLHFVKESKQDESGMPNNRFLAERTGGTYSTLKVQPAELEDSGVYFCASSPGWGTNEKLFFGSGTQLSVL.

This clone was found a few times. DNA of the CDR3: TGTGCCAGCAGCAGGGCGGGGAGCTCCTACAATGAGCAGTTCTTC. Its translation: CASSRAGSSYNEQFF. The V call is TRBV5-4, the J call TRBJ2-1; the D gene is possibly TRBD2 (6 bases). CDR3 length equals 15 residues. V dropped 4 bases and J dropped 0 bases, with 11 bases sitting between them. The V gene's germline CDR1 is SGHNT and CDR2 YYREEE (reference sequence).

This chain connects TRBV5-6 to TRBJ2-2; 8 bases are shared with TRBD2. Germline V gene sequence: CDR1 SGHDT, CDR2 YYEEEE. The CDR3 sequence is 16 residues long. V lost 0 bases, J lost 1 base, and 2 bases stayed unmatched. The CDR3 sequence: CASSLGLAGNTGELFF. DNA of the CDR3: TGTGCCAGCAGCTTGGGGCTAGCGGGGAACACCGGGGAGCTGTTTTTT.

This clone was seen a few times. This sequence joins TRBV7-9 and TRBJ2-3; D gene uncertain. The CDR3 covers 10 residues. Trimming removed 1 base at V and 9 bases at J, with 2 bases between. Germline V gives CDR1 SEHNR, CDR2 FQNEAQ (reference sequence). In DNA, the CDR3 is TGTGCCAGCAGCTTAGGAACGCAGTATTTT. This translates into CASSLGTQYF.

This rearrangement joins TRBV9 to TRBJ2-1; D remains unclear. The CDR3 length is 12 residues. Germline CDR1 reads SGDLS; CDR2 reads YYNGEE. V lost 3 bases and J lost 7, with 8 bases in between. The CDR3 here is CASSGYRNEQFF. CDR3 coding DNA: TGTGCCAGCAGCGGATACCGGAATGAGCAGTTCTTC.

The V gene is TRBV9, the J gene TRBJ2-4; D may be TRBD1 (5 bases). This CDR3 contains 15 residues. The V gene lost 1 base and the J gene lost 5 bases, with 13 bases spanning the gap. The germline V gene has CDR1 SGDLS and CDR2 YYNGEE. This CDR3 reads CASSVSGHGENIQYF. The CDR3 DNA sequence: TGTGCCAGCAGCGTATCCGGACATGGGGAAAACATTCAGTACTTC.

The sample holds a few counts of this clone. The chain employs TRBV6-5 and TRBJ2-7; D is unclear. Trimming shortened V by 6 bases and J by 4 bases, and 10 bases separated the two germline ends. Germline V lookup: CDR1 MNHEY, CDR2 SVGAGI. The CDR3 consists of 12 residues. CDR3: CASRHTGYEQYF. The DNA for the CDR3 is TGTGCCAGCAGGCACACGGGTTACGAGCAGTACTTC.

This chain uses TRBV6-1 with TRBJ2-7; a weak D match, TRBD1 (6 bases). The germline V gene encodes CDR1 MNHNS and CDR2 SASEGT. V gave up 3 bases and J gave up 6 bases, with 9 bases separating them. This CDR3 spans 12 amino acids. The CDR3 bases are TGTGCCAGCAGTGATTTAGGGGGCGAGCAGTACGTC. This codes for CASSDLGGEQYV.

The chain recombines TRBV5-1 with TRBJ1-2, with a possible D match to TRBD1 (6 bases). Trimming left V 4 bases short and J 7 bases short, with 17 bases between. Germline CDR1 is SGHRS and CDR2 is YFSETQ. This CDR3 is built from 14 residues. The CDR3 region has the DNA TGCGCCAGCAGCCCGGAGGTGGGGACAACTGGCTACACCTTC. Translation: CASSPEVGTTGYTF.

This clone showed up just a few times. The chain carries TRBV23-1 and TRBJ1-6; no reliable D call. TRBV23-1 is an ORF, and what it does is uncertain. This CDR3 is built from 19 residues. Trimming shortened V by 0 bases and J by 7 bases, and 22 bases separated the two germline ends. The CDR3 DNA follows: TGCGCCAGCAGTCAATCCTCGAAATTACACTGTTTGCGGAATTCACCCCTCCACTTT. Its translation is CASSQSSKLHCLRNSPLHF.

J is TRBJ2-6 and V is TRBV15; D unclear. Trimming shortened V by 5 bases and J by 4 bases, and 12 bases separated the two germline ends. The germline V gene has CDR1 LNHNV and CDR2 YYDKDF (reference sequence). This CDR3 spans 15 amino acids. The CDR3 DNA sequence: TGTGCCACCAGCTTAGTGGCTGGCGGGGCCAACGTCCTGACTTTC. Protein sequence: CATSLVAGGANVLTF.

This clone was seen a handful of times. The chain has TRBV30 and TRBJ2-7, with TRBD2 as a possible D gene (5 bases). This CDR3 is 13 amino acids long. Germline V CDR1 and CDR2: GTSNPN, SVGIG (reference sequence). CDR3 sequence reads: CAGSLKGSYEQYV. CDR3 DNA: TGTGCCGGGAGTTTGAAGGGATCCTACGAGCAGTACGTC.

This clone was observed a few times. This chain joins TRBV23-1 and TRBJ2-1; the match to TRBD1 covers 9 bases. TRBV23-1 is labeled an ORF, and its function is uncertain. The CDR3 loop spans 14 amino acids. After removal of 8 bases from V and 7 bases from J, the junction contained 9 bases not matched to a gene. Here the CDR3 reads CASFPGQGLNEQFF. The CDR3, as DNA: TGCGCCAGCTTTCCGGGACAGGGTCTTAATGAGCAGTTCTTC.

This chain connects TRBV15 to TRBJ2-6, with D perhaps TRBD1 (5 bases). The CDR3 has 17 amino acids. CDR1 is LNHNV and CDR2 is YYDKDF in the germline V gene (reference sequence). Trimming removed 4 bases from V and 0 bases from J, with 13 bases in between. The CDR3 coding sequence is TGTGCCACCAGCATCGGGCAGGGTAGCTCTGGGGCCAACGTCCTGACTTTC. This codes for CATSIGQGSSGANVLTF.

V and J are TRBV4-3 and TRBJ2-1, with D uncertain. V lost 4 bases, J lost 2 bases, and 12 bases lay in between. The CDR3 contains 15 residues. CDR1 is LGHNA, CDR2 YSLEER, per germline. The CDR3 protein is CASSPNSGTYNEQFF. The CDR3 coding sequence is TGCGCCAGCAGCCCCAACAGTGGGACCTACAATGAGCAGTTCTTC.

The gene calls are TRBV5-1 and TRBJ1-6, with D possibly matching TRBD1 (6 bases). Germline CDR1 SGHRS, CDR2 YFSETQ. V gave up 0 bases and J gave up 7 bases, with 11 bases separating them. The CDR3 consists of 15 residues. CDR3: CASSLEQGGNSPLHF. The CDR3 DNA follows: TGCGCCAGCAGCTTGGAACAGGGCGGGAATTCACCCCTCCACTTT. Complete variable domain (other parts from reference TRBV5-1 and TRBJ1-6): KAGVTQTPRYLIKTRGQQVTLSCSPISGHRSVSWYQQTPGQGLQFLFEYFSETQRNKGNFPGRFSGRQFSNSRSEMNVSTLELGDSALYLCASSLEQGGNSPLHFGNGTRLTVT.